The clone carrying this TCR beta chain was counted many times. Antigen specificity is unknown. The germline gives CDR1 DFQATT, CDR2 SNEGSKA (reference sequence). V was pared by 6 bases and J by 1 base, with 17 bases between. The length of the CDR3 is 15 residues. Study-wide results and caveats: Tumor memory CD4+ T cell TCR gene usage was found to cluster with blood and lymph node memory CD4+ cells and with lymph node naive CD4+ cells. Tumor Tregs overlapped most with tumor, then blood, naive CD4+ cells. The larger-cohort validation was restricted to a single TCR beta V-J rearrangement rather than whole repertoires.

MiXCR, applied by TCRdb to the 5' RACE reads, yields one record per CDR3 protein. The sample consists of some 8,200 distinct CDR3 sequences, 35% to 45% of them appearing once. Memory CD4+ T cells were sorted as CD4+CD45RO+CD25- cells. This clonotype originated in a female donor with breast cancer. The chain has TRBV20-1 and TRBJ2-3; D possibly corresponds to TRBD1 (6 bases). What was sequenced was tumor-infiltrating memory CD4+ T cells sorted from the breast tumor. Subset meaning: memory CD4+ T cells, CD4+CD45RO+CD25-. The CDR3 is CSALGARGRTDTQYF. DNA of the CDR3: TGCAGTGCCCTGGGGGCCCGGGGCCGCACAGATACGCAGTATTTT.